The TCR beta chain under discussion was sequenced for a study of cytomegalovirus exposure and HLA in healthy donors. In regard to this clone: Antigen specificity is unknown.

Trimming stripped 5 bases from V and 1 base from J, with 14 bases between. The CDR3 has 16 amino acids. CDR1 is SEHNR and CDR2 is FQNEAQ in the germline V gene (reference sequence). At the time of sampling, donors were nominally healthy, though unrecorded immune exposures were likely. Both 60 Vbeta primers and 13 Jbeta primers went into the PCR. Generated by immunoSEQ multiplex PCR, the TCRdb table keeps only in-frame clones and is missing some. The data hold 200,000 to 250,000 clones, with about 89% observed a single time. Whole-study findings and limits: In a later analysis, HLA-C alleles had the fewest associated TCRs, DRB1 alleles the most. On later analysis, the bulk of CMV-associated TCR beta chains appeared to be HLA-restricted.

The sample comprised PBMCs. This receptor was identified in a woman in her late teens or twenties in good health and CMV-seronegative. The V call is TRBV7-9, the J call TRBJ2-2, with D possibly matching TRBD2 (6 bases). The CDR3 reads CASSPQGLKNTGELFF. The CDR3 DNA reads as TGTGCCAGCAGCCCCCAGGGACTGAAGAACACCGGGGAGCTGTTTTTT.